The clone carrying this TCR beta chain was seen a handful of times. Its specificity is unknown. This sample stems from a study of molecular identifiers for immune sequencing clone quantification. In the sort, naive CD8 T cells were defined as CD8+CD4-CCR7+CD45RA+. The V end lost 0 bases, the J end lost 5 bases, and 11 bases lay between the germline ends. Germline values: CDR1 SGHDT, CDR2 YYEEEE. The CDR3 length is 14 residues. Preparation methods for the bulk TCR libraries were those previously described, with listed TCR primers. TCRdb re-called the PCR reads with MiXCR, one entry per CDR3 protein. The sample has more than 450,000 distinct CDR3 sequences; 20% to 25% are singletons. Study-wide points: Clones that had above 20 RNA copies took up over 98% of effector molecules but under 1% in naive cells.

The sequence was obtained from a human donor in good health. Some libraries in this study had Jurkat cell RNA spiked in. The chain combines TRBV5-6 with TRBJ1-1, with D perhaps TRBD1 (5 bases). The sequenced material came from naive CD8+ T cells from blood, with Jurkat cell RNA spiked in. Subset described: FACS-sorted CD8+CD4-CCR7+CD45RA+ naive T cells. CDR3 protein: CASSLEWGRTEAFF. The CDR3, as DNA: TGTGCCAGCAGCTTGGAATGGGGACGGACTGAAGCTTTCTTT.